These 15 T cell receptor beta chains share one sample of origin, sequenced in a study of T cells after yellow fever vaccination. TCRdb re-derived calls from the 5' RACE reads in MiXCR, one entry per CDR3 protein. Of hundreds of thousands of distinct CDR3 sequences in the sample, around 6.4% are singletons; the top ten hold about 15%. Sample: PBMCs, taken 5 days after the yellow fever booster vaccination. These receptors all stem from a man aged 30-40 years who received the YFV17D yellow fever vaccine.

This clonotype was detected once. The junction does not match germline at one end; this may be a read error. The chain joins TRBV18 to TRBJ1-4, with D unclear. From germline, CDR1 is KGHSH and CDR2 LQKENI. The CDR3 is made up of 14 amino acids. The DNA of the CDR3 is TGTGCCCGCTCTGTGGCCACCCGGGGTGACAAACTGTTCTTT. Translated: CARSVATRGDKLFF.

Only a few counts were recorded for this clonotype. The chain is built from TRBV19 and TRBJ2-7; 13 positions match TRBD2. The trim removed 5 bases at V and 3 bases at J, leaving 7 bases unmatched. Germline loops: CDR1 LNHDA, CDR2 SQIVND (reference sequence). The CDR3 runs to 16 residues. CDR3 bases: TGTGCCAGTAGTCCTATACGGACTAGCGGGAGCTACGAGCAGTACTTC. Its protein product is CASSPIRTSGSYEQYF.

This clonotype has only one observation. This chain connects TRBV5-4 to TRBJ2-7, with 7 bases aligning to TRBD1. Trimming at V came to 3 bases and at J to 0 bases, leaving 6 bases not matched to a gene. The CDR3 runs 15 residues. Germline CDR1 is SGHNT and CDR2 is YYREEE (reference sequence). CDR3 sequence: CASSSDRVSSYEQYF. As DNA, the CDR3 is TGTGCCAGCAGCTCTGACAGGGTGAGCTCCTACGAGCAGTACTTC.

This sequence joins TRBV20-1 and TRBJ2-2; 12 bases match TRBD1. Per germline, CDR1 DFQATT and CDR2 SNEGSKA (reference sequence). The CDR3 has 16 residues. J lost 5 bases, V lost 6 bases, and 10 bases had no gene match. In DNA, the CDR3 is TGCAGTGCCTGGCCGGGACAGGGGGCAGGGACCGGGGAGCTGTTTTTT. Translated: CSAWPGQGAGTGELFF.

This clonotype was picked up many times. The chain couples TRBV10-3 to TRBJ1-2; 7 bases align to TRBD1. Germline V lookup: CDR1 ENHRY, CDR2 SYGVKD. Trimming took 8 bases from V and 5 from J; bases not matched to a gene: 8. The CDR3 length is 13 residues. The CDR3 DNA follows: TGTGCCATCCAGGGGACAGACTATTATGGCTACACCTTC. Residues: CAIQGTDYYGYTF.

A few counts support this clonotype. The chain couples TRBV20-1 to TRBJ1-1; 8 nucleotides match TRBD1. This CDR3 region has 16 residues. Germline loops: CDR1 DFQATT, CDR2 SNEGSKA (reference sequence). J gave up 11 bases and V 6 bases, and 23 bases lay outside the gene matches. The chain's CDR3 is CSARLYTQGARRGAFF. The CDR3 DNA reads as TGCAGTGCCCGTCTTTATACTCAGGGGGCGCGTCGGGGTGCTTTCTTT.

The chain employs TRBV30 and TRBJ2-1; tentative D call: TRBD2 (6 bases). This CDR3 region has 15 residues. Per the germline V gene, CDR1 is GTSNPN and CDR2 is SVGIG (reference sequence). Deletions cut 3 bases from V and 6 bases from J, with 18 bases between. CDR3 residues: CAWRYSGVRGNEQFF. In nucleotides, the CDR3 is TGTGCCTGGAGATATAGCGGAGTCAGAGGCAATGAGCAGTTCTTC.

V is TRBV10-3 and J is TRBJ2-7, with a tentative D call TRBD2 (6 bases). V lost 8 bases to trimming and J lost 0 bases, with 11 bases between them. Germline V lookup: CDR1 ENHRY, CDR2 SYGVKD. This CDR3 comprises 13 residues. The CDR3 region is CAIRGVSSYEQYF. In nucleotides, the CDR3 is TGTGCCATCCGCGGGGTTAGCTCCTACGAGCAGTACTTC.

At least ten counts were recorded for this clonotype. This sequence joins TRBV6-2 or TRBV6-3 and TRBJ2-7, with D possibly matching TRBD1 (5 bases). Trimming cost V 2 bases and J 5 bases, with 13 bases left between them. CDR1 and CDR2 from the germline V gene are MNHEY and SVGEGT. This CDR3 comprises 14 residues. CDR3 amino acids: CASSYSDSLHEQYF. CDR3 in DNA: TGTGCCAGCAGTTACAGTGACAGCCTCCACGAGCAGTACTTC.

This clonotype was observed many times. The chain couples TRBV29-1 to TRBJ2-3; a weak D match, TRBD1 (6 bases). This CDR3 has 13 amino acids. Germline CDR1 SQVTM, CDR2 ANQGSEA. V lost 6 bases, J lost 6 bases, and 16 bases lay in between. CDR3 amino acids: CSVTGQIFDTQYF. The CDR3 coding sequence is TGCAGCGTAACGGGACAAATTTTTGATACGCAGTATTTT.

The chain combines TRBV7-2 with TRBJ2-5, with 7 bases matching TRBD1. Trimming took 6 bases from V and 2 from J; bases not matched to a gene: 3. CDR3 length: 13 amino acids. Germline assignment: CDR1 SGHTA and CDR2 FQGNSA. CDR3 in DNA: TGTGCCAGCAGAACGACAGGGCAAGAGACCCAGTACTTC. Protein product: CASRTTGQETQYF.

This clonotype was counted only a few times. This sequence joins TRBV30 and TRBJ2-3; perhaps TRBD1 as D (6 bases). The V end was cut by 0 bases, the J end by 2 bases, with 15 bases between. Germline CDR1 and CDR2: GTSNPN and SVGIG (reference sequence). This CDR3 spans 16 amino acids. The CDR3 reads CAWSVLVAGVTDTQYF. CDR3 DNA: TGTGCCTGGAGTGTACTCGTGGCAGGGGTCACAGATACGCAGTATTTT.

The rearrangement joins TRBV7-2 to TRBJ2-1; 11 nucleotides line up with TRBD2. The CDR3 spans 16 residues. Trimming at V came to 5 bases and at J to 11 bases, leaving 14 bases not matched to a gene. Germline V lookup: CDR1 SGHTA, CDR2 FQGNSA. The CDR3 sequence: CASSPQGSSGRTKQFF. The CDR3 nucleotides are TGTGCCAGCAGCCCCCAGGGTTCTAGCGGGAGGACCAAGCAGTTCTTC.

The V gene is TRBV5-5, the J gene TRBJ2-5; D might be TRBD2 (6 bases). The CDR3 runs to 15 residues. The germline V gene encodes CDR1 SGHKS and CDR2 YYEKEE (reference sequence). The V gene lost 7 bases and the J gene lost 1 base, with 17 bases spanning the gap. CDR3 sequence (DNA): TGTGCCAGCCAGGTTCGCAGGGACTTCCAAGAGACCCAGTACTTC. Translating gives CASQVRRDFQETQYF.

This clonotype showed up many times. The genes are TRBV5-1 and TRBJ2-7; D not resolved. The V gene lost 0 bases and the J gene lost 0 bases, with 7 bases spanning the gap. Germline V gene sequence: CDR1 SGHRS, CDR2 YFSETQ. This CDR3 is 14 amino acids long. In DNA form, the CDR3 reads TGCGCCAGCAGCTTGGACAGATCCTCCTACGAGCAGTACTTC. Translated: CASSLDRSSYEQYF.